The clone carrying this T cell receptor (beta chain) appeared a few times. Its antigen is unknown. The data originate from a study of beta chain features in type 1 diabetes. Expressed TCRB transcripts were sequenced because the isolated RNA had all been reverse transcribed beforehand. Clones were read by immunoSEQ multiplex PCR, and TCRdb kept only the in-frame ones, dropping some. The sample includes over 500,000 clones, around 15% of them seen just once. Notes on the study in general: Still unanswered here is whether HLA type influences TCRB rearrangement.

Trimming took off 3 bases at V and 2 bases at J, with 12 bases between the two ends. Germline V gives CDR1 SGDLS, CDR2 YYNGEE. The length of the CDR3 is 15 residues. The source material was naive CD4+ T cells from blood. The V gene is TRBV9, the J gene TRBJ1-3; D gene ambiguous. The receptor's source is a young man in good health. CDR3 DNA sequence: TGTGCCAGCAGCGCTATCGTAGGTCCTGGAAACACCATATATTTT. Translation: CASSAIVGPGNTIYF.